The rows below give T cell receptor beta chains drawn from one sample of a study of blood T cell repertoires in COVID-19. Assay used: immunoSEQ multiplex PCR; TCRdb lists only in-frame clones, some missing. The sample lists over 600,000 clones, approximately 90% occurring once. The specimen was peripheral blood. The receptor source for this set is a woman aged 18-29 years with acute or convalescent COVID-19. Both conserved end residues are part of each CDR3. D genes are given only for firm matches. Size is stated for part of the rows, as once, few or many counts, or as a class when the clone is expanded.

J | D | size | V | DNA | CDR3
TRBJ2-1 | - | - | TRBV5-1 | TGCGCCAGCAGCCCAATTCCGCCCTCCCGGAATGAGCAGTTCTTC | CASSPIPPSRNEQFF
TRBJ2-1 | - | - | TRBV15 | TGTGCCTCCTCTCTCTGGGCCGGGAGTGAGCAGTTCTTC | CASSLWAGSEQFF
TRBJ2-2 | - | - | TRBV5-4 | TGTGCCAGCAGCTTCGGTTGGACTCCGAACACCGGGGAGCTGTTTTTT | CASSFGWTPNTGELFF
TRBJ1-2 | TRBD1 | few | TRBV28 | TGTGCCAGCAGTTTACTTCAGGGGGTTCAGGGCTACACCTTC | CASSLLQGVQGYTF
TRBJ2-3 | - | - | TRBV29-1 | TGCAGCGTTGAGAGGCAGGGGCTAAGCACAGATACGCAGTATTTT | CSVERQGLSTDTQYF
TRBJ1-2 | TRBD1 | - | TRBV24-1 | TGTGCCACCAGTGAATCCACGGGACAGGGGGGCTATGGCTACACCTTC | CATSESTGQGGYGYTF
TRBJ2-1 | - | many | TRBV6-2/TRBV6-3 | TGTGCCAGCAGTACCCCACCACCCCGTGCTAACTCACTATACAATGAGCAGTTCTTC | CASSTPPPRANSLYNEQFF
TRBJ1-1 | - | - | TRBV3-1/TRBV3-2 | TGTGCCAGCAGCCAAGATCCAGGGTTCGGCGCTGAAGCTTTCTTT | CASSQDPGFGAEAFF
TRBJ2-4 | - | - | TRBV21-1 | TGTGCCAGATTCTCGTGGCCGACAGGTCACCAAAACATTCAGTACTTC | CARFSWPTGHQNIQYF
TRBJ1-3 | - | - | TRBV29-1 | TGCAGCGTCCGGGACTGGGACTCTGGAAACACCATATATTTT | CSVRDWDSGNTIYF
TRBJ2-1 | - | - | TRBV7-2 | TGTGCCAGCAGCGTAACACAGGGTTGGAATGAGCAGTTCTTC | CASSVTQGWNEQFF
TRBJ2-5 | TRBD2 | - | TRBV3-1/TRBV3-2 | TGTGCCAGCAGCCAAAATAGCGGGGGGGCTAGAGAGACCCAGTACTTC | CASSQNSGGARETQYF
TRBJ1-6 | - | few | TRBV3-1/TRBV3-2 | TGTGCCAGCAGGAGGGACTCTTTAAGTTCACCCCTCCACTTT | CASRRDSLSSPLHF
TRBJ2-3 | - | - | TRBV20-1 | TGCAGTGCTAGCGGCACAGATACGCAGTATTTT | CSASGTDTQYF
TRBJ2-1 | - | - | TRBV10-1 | TGCGCCAGCAGTGCTCCCCAACAAGGGAGCTCCTACAATGAGCAGTTCTTC | CASSAPQQGSSYNEQFF
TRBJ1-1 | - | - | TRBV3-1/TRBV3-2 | TGTGCCAGCAGCCAAGTCGTGTTTGAAGCTTTCTTT | CASSQVVFEAFF
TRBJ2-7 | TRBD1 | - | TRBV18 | TGTGCCAGCTCACCAACACAGGGGTACGAGCAGTACTTC | CASSPTQGYEQYF
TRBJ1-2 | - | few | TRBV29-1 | TGCAGCGTTGTCCGGCAGGTGGGGGGAGGCTACACCTTC | CSVVRQVGGGYTF
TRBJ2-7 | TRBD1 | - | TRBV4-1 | TGCGCCAGCAGCCAATTTTATGACAGGGCAAGCTCCTACGAGCAGTACTTC | CASSQFYDRASSYEQYF
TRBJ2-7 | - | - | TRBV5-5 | TGTGCCAGCAGCTTGGGCGGACAGACCTTTGCGCAGTACTTC | CASSLGGQTFAQYF
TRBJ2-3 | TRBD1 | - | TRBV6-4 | TGTGCCAGCAGTAACACCCCGGGACAGGCTACAGATACGCAGTATTTT | CASSNTPGQATDTQYF
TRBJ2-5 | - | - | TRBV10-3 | TGTGCCATCAGTGGAGGTTTGTTAGCGGCGGAGACCCAGTACTTC | CAISGGLLAAETQYF
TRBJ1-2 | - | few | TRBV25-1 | TGTGCCAGCAGTGAACCTGGGGGGGGCGCTGGTGGCTACACCTTC | CASSEPGGGAGGYTF
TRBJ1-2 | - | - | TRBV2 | TGTGCCAGCATGATAAGGGGGTATGGCTACACCTTC | CASMIRGYGYTF
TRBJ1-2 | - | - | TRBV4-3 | TGCGCCAGCAGCCAAGAATATCAACTTAACTATGGCTACACCTTC | CASSQEYQLNYGYTF
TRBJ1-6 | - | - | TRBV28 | TGTGCCAGCAGGCCCCCAGGCCTAAGGTCACCCCTCCACTTT | CASRPPGLRSPLHF
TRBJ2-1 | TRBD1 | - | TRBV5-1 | TGCGCCAGCCGACCGCCGGGACAGCCCTACAATGAGCAGTTCTTC | CASRPPGQPYNEQFF
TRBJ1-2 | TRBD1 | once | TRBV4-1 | TGCGCCAGCAGCCAACCTCGAGGAGGGGGCGCCTATGGCTACACCTTC | CASSQPRGGGAYGYTF
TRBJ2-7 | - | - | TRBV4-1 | TGCGCCAGCAGCCAAGTTTCAGGGCCCTACGAGCAGTACTTC | CASSQVSGPYEQYF
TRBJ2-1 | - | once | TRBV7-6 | TGTGCCAGCAGCTCGGTACTACAGGGCCACAATGAGCAGTTCTTC | CASSSVLQGHNEQFF
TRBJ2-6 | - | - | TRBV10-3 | TGTGCCTCTCTCGGGGCCAACGTCCTGACTTTC | CASLGANVLTF
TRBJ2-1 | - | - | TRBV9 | TGTGCCAGCAGCTCCCAGCTAGGGGGCAATGAGCAGTTCTTC | CASSSQLGGNEQFF
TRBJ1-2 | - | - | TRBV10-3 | TGTGCCATCAGTGCCCAGGGACAAGCCAACTATGGCTACACCTTC | CAISAQGQANYGYTF
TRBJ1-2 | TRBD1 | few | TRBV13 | TGTGCCAGCAGCCCCGACAGGGGGGAGGTTTATGGCTACACCTTC | CASSPDRGEVYGYTF
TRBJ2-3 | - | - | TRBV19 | TGTGCCAGTAGCTACGTGCGGCTCGACACAGATACGCAGTATTTT | CASSYVRLDTDTQYF
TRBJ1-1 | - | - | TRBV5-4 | TGTGCCAGCAGTTACGTGCAGGGGCTTATGAACACTGAAGCTTTCTTT | CASSYVQGLMNTEAFF
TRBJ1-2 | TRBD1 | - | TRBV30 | TGTGCCTGGAAGGCCCAGGGGGCACTACGCTACACCTTC | CAWKAQGALRYTF
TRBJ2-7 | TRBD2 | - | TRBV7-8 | TGTGCCAGCAGCTTAAGGGTTCCGGGCCTCCGGGAGGGAGAGCAGTACTTC | CASSLRVPGLREGEQYF
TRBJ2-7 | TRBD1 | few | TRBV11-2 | TGTGCCAGCAGCCCGGGACAGGGTTGGTCCTACGAGCAGTACTTC | CASSPGQGWSYEQYF
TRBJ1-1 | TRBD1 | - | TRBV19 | TGTGCCAGTAGCCGACAGGGGGGGAACACTGAAGCTTTCTTT | CASSRQGGNTEAFF
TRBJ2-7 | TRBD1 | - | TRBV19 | TGTGCCAGTAGTTCGGGACAGGGGGATCTCAGGGAGCAGTACTTC | CASSSGQGDLREQYF
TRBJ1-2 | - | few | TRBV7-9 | TGTGCCAGCAGCCCCGAAGGGAGGGGGTCAGCCTTC | CASSPEGRGSAF
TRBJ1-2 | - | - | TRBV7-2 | TGTGCCAGCAGCTTAGGGTACGGCGGCTATGGCTACACCTTC | CASSLGYGGYGYTF
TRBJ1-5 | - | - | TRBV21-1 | TGTGCCAGCAGCAGACAGGGGGCTATATCTCAGCCCCAGCATTTT | CASSRQGAISQPQHF
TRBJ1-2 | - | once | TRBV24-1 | TGTGCCACCAGTGAAGCAGGTGCCTACACCTTC | CATSEAGAYTF
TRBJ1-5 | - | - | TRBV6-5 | TGTGCCAGCAGCCCCTTTAGGGGGGGTAATCAGCCCCAGCATTTT | CASSPFRGGNQPQHF
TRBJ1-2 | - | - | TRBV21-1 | TGTGCCAGCAGCAACCTATCCAGGGGTGGCTACACCTTC | CASSNLSRGGYTF
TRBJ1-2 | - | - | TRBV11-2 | TGTGCCAGCAGCGCGGACAGTTATGGCTACACCTTC | CASSADSYGYTF
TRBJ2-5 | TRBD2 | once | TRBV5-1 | TGCGCCAGCAGCCGGGGACTAGCGGAGACCCAGTACTTC | CASSRGLAETQYF
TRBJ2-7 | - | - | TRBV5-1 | TGCGCCAGCAGTGGACAGACCTACGAGCAGTACTTC | CASSGQTYEQYF
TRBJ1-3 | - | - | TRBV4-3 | TGCGCCAGCAGCCAAGCGTGGCAGGGGACTGGAAACACCATATATTTT | CASSQAWQGTGNTIYF
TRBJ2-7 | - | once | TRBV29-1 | TGCAGCGTTGAAGACCCGGGACTTTACGAGCAGTACTTC | CSVEDPGLYEQYF
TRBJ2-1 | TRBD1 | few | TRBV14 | TGTGCCAGCAGCCAATATACAGGGGTCAATGAGCAGTTCTTC | CASSQYTGVNEQFF
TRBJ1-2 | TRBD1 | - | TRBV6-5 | TGTGCCAGCAGTTACTCGACAGGGGGATACTATGGCTACACCTTC | CASSYSTGGYYGYTF
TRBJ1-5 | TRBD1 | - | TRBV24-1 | TGTGCCATCCAGGGGGCAGGGGATTGGCAGCCCCAGCATTTT | CAIQGAGDWQPQHF